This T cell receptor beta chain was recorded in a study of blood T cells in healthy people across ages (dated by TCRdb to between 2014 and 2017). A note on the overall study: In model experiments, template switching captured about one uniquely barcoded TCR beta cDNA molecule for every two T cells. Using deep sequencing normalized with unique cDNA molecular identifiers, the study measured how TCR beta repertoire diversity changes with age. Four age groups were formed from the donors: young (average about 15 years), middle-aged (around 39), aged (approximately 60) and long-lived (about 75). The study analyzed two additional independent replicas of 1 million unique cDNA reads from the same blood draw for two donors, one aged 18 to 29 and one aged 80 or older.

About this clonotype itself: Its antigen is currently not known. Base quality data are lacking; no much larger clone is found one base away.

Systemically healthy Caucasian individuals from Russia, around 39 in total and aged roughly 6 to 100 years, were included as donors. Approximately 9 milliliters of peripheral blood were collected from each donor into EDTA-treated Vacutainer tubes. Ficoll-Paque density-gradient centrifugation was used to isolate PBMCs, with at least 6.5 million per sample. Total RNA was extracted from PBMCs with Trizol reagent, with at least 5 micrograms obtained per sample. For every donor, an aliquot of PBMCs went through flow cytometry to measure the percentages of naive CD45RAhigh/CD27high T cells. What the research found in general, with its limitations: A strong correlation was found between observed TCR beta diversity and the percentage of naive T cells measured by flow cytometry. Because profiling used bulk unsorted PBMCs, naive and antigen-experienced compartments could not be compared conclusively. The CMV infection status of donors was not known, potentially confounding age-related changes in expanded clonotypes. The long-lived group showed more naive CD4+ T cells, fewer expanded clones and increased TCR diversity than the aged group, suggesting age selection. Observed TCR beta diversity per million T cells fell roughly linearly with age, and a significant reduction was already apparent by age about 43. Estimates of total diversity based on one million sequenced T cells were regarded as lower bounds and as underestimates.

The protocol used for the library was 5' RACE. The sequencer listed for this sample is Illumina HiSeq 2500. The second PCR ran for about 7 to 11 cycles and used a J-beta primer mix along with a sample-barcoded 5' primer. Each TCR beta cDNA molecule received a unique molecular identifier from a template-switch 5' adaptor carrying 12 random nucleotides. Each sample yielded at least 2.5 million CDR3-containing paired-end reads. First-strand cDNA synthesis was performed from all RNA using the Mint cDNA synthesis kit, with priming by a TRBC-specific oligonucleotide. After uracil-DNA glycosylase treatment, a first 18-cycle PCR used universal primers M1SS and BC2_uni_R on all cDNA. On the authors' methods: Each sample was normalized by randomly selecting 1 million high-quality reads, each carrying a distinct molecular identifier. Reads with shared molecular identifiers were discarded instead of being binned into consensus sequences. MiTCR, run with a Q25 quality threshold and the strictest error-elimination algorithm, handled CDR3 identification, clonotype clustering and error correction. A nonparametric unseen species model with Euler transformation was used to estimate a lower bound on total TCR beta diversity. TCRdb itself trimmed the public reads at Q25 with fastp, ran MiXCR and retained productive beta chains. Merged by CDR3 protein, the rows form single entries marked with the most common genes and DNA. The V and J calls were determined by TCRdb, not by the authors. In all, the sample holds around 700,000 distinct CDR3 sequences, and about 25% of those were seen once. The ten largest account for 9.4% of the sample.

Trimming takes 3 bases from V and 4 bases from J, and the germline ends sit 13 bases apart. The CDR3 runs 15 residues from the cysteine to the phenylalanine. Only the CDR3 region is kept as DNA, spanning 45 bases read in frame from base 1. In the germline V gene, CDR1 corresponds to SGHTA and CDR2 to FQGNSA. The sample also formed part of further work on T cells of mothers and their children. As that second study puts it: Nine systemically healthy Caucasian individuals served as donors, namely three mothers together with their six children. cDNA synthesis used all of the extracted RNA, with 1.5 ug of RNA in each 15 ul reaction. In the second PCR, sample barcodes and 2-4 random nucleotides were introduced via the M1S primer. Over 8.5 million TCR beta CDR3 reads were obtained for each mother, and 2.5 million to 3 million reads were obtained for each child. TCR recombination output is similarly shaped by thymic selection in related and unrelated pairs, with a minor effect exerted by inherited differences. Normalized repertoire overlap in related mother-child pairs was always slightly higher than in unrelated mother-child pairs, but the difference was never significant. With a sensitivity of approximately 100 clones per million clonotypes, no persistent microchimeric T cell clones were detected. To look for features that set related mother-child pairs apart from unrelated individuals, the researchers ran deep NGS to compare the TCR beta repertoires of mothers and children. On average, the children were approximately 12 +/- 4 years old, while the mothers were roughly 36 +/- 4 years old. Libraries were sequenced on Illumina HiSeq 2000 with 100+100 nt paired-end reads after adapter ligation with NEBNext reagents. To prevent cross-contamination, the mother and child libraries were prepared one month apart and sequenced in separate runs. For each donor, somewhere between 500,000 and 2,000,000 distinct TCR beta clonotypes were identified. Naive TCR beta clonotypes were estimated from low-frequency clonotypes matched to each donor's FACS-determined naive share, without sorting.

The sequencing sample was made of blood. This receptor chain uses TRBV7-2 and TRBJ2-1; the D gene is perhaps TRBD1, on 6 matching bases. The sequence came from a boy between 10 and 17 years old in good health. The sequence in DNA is TGTGCCAGCAGCTTGGGGTGGGGGCCGTACAATGAGCAGTTCTTC. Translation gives CASSLGWGPYNEQFF. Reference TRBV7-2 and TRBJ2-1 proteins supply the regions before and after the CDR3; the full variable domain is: GAGVSQSPSNKVTEKGKDVELRCDPISGHTALYWYRQSLGQGLEFLIYFQGNSAPDKSGLPSDRFSAERTGGSVSTLTIQRTQQEDSAVYLCASSLGWGPYNEQFFGPGTRLTVL.